The present T cell receptor (beta chain) was sequenced within a study of T cell changes during pregnancy in multiple sclerosis. Trimming pared 4 bases from V and 8 bases from J, leaving 26 bases between. There are 17 residues in the CDR3. CDR1 GTSNPN and CDR2 SVGIG come from the germline V gene (reference sequence). The repertoire was sequenced with immunoSEQ multiplex PCR; TCRdb's copy has only in-frame clones and lacks some. The table lists 25,000 to 35,000 clones, roughly 94% of them singletons. The starting material was peripheral blood, obtained in the first trimester of pregnancy. V usage is TRBV30 and J usage is TRBJ1-4; D is perhaps TRBD1 (6 bases). This sequence was found in a female donor in good health, enrolled as a control in a pregnancy study. Written as DNA, the CDR3 is TGTGCCTGGACCCCCGGGACACAAGGGTTCGGTGAAGAAAAACTGTTTTTT. Translation gives CAWTPGTQGFGEEKLFF.